This TCR beta chain was recovered during a study of shared clonotypes between healthy human individuals. The count of this clone is one. Its antigen remains unknown. Some 30,000 T cell genomes, or around 0.2 ug DNA, went into the sorted-subset replicate PCRs. Repertoires were generated with immunoSEQ multiplex PCR, while TCRdb's copy carries only in-frame clones and drops some. Altogether 2.3 million or so clones are present, more than 85% being singletons, with the ten largest covering 0.39%. Study-wide points: Only blood was sampled; tissue repertoires likely differ. Estimated richness was generally greater in naive than memory subsets.

The authors divided CD4+ cells into CD45RA+ naive and CD45RA-negative memory subsets. The CDR3 runs to 15 residues. Material: naive CD4+ T cells from PBMCs. Specified subset: CD45RA+ positively selected. The chain has TRBV21-1 and TRBJ2-1. TRBV21-1 is deemed a pseudogene. The source of this sequence is a man aged 18 to 35 in good health. Some clones in this sample may be carry-over from other donors' samples. The CDR3, as DNA: TGTGCCAGCAGCAAAGACCATCTCTCCTACAATGAGCAGTTCTTC. This sequence encodes CASSKDHLSYNEQFF.